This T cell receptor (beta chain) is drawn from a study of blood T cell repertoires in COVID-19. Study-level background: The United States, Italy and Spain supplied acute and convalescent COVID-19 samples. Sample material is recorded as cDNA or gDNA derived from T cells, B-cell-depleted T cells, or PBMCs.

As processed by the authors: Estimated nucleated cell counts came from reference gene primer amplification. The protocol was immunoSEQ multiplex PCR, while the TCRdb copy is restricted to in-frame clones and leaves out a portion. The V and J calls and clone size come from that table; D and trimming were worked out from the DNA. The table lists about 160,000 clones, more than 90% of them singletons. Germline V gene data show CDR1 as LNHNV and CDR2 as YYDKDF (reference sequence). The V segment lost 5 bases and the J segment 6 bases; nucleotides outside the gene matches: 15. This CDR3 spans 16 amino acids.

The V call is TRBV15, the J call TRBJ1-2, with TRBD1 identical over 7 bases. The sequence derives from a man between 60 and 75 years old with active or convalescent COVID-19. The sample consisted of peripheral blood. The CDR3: CATSVETGLKGHGYTF. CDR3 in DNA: TGTGCCACCAGCGTTGAGACAGGGTTAAAGGGCCATGGCTACACCTTC.